One sample yielded the 15 T cell receptor beta chains listed below, sequenced in a study of shared clonotypes between healthy human individuals. This table comes from immunoSEQ multiplex PCR, and its TCRdb copy is limited to in-frame clones, with some not included. The sample holds over a million clones, roughly 75% seen once. Input material: memory CD4+ T cells sorted from blood. Subset meaning: CD45RA-negative fraction. The receptors here all came from a man between 18 and 35 years old in good health.

V gene TRBV30 combines with J gene TRBJ1-3; 7 bases are shared with TRBD1. The CDR3 totals 15 residues. CDR1 is GTSNPN and CDR2 is SVGIG in the germline V gene (reference sequence). V gave up 1 base and J gave up 0 bases; unmatched junction bases: 3. The DNA of the CDR3 is TGTGCCTGGAGTGCGGACAGGTACTCTGGAAACACCATATATTTT. The encoded protein is CAWSADRYSGNTIYF.

This clone was detected only once. The gene calls are TRBV30 and TRBJ2-3; D uncertain. CDR3 size: 12 residues. With 3 bases removed from V and 3 bases from J, the gap between germline ends came to 7 bases. The germline CDR1 and CDR2 sequences are GTSNPN and SVGIG (reference sequence). CDR3 loop: CAWRPRTDTQYF. The CDR3 coding sequence is TGTGCCTGGAGACCCAGGACAGATACGCAGTATTTT.

J is TRBJ1-5 and V is TRBV28; D is undetermined. Germline loops: CDR1 MDHEN, CDR2 SYDVKM. This CDR3 has 15 amino acids. Trimming cost V 6 bases and J 6 bases, with 18 bases left between them. The CDR3 DNA follows: TGTGCCAGCAGCCTTCGAAGTTTTAATGGTCAGCCCCAGCATTTT. Residues: CASSLRSFNGQPQHF.

V usage is TRBV6-5 and J usage is TRBJ1-4, with 7 bases aligning to TRBD1. With V trimmed by 4 bases and J by 1 base, 3 bases remained unmatched. Germline V CDR1 and CDR2: MNHEY, SVGAGI. CDR3 length: 15 residues. CDR3 sequence: CASSFHRGTNEKLFF. In nucleotides, the CDR3 is TGTGCCAGCAGTTTCCACAGGGGAACTAATGAAAAACTGTTTTTT.

The V gene is TRBV7-8, the J gene TRBJ1-1, with D perhaps TRBD1 (6 bases). There are 13 residues in the CDR3. Germline V gene data show CDR1 as SGHVS and CDR2 as FQNEAQ. Trimming pared 7 bases from V and 7 bases from J, leaving 16 bases between. CDR3 DNA sequence: TGTGCCAGCACCCCCAGACAGGCCGGTGAAGCTTTCTTT. Protein: CASTPRQAGEAFF.

The rearrangement uses TRBV19 and TRBJ1-1, with 8 positions matching TRBD1. The CDR3 loop spans 11 amino acids. Germline V gene data show CDR1 as LNHDA and CDR2 as SQIVND (reference sequence). V lost 10 bases and J lost 7; bases outside the gene matches: 5. The CDR3 sequence is CATGQGFEAFF. The CDR3 DNA follows: TGTGCCACCGGACAGGGATTTGAAGCTTTCTTT. The whole variable domain, filled in from reference TRBV19 and TRBJ1-1, reads DGGITQSPKYLFRKEGQNVTLSCEQNLNHDAMYWYRQDPGQGLRLIYYSQIVNDFQKGDIAEGYSVSREKKESFPLTVTSAQKNPTAFYLCATGQGFEAFFGQGTRLTVV.

The rearrangement uses TRBV29-1 and TRBJ1-1, with a tentative D call TRBD1 (5 bases). Deletions cut 8 bases from V and 0 bases from J, with 13 bases between. Germline V gene sequence: CDR1 SQVTM, CDR2 ANQGSEA. The CDR3 loop spans 13 amino acids. The CDR3 nucleotides read TGCAGCTCCCGACAGCTACTGAACACTGAAGCTTTCTTT. Its translation: CSSRQLLNTEAFF.

As to this clone: A much larger clone differs from this one at a single base, so this may be a read error. Other DNA sequences from this sample encode an identical CDR3 as well. The CDR3 loop is CASSAGGGTEAFF. CDR3 DNA: TGCGCCAGCAGCGCAGGGGGCGGCACTGAAGCTTTCTTT. This chain joins TRBV5-1 and TRBJ1-1; 8 positions agree with TRBD1. This CDR3 comprises 13 residues. Germline V CDR1 and CDR2: SGHRS, YFSETQ. After removal of 4 bases from V and 4 bases from J, the junction contained 3 bases not matched to a gene. The complete variable domain, with remaining parts taken from reference TRBV5-1 and TRBJ1-1, reads KAGVTQTPRYLIKTRGQQVTLSCSPISGHRSVSWYQQTPGQGLQFLFEYFSETQRNKGNFPGRFSGRQFSNSRSEMNVSTLELGDSALYLCASSAGGGTEAFFGQGTRLTVV.

This clone has a handful of counts. The chain couples TRBV18 to TRBJ2-5; no clear D gene. V gave up 2 bases and J gave up 1 base, with 5 bases separating them. The CDR3 runs to 13 residues. Germline CDR1 reads KGHSH; CDR2 reads LQKENI. CDR3 sequence reads: CASSPSPQETQYF. The CDR3 DNA follows: TGTGCCAGCTCACCATCCCCCCAAGAGACCCAGTACTTC.

The rearrangement links TRBV9 to TRBJ2-3; D perhaps matches TRBD1 (7 bases). The CDR3 spans 15 residues. Germline V gene data show CDR1 as SGDLS and CDR2 as YYNGEE. V was cut by 4 bases and J by 6 bases, with 18 bases left in between. The CDR3 coding sequence is TGTGCCAGCAGCCGCGGGGACAGTAGAAGGGATACGCAGTATTTT. Protein sequence: CASSRGDSRRDTQYF.

The chain employs TRBV5-1 and TRBJ1-2, with D tentatively TRBD1 (5 bases). In germline, CDR1 is SGHRS, CDR2 YFSETQ. The CDR3 is made up of 17 amino acids. V dropped 4 bases and J dropped 0 bases, with 19 bases sitting between them. The CDR3 nucleotides are TGCGCCAGCAGCGACGACAGTCGACTCTTAGCTAACTATGGCTACACCTTC. Translated: CASSDDSRLLANYGYTF.

This clone has only one observation. The CDR3 sequence: CASSLGYLETQYF. The DNA for the CDR3 is TGTGCCAGCAGTTTAGGGTACCTCGAGACCCAGTACTTC. The rearrangement links TRBV27 to TRBJ2-5; D gene unclear. The CDR3 is made up of 13 amino acids. Germline CDR1 reads MNHEY; CDR2 reads SMNVEV (reference sequence). Trimming took off 2 bases at V and 5 bases at J, with 9 bases between the two ends.

Many counts were recorded for this clone. The V and J genes are TRBV14 and TRBJ2-2; TRBD1 matches at 7 bases. The CDR3 length is 15 residues. V was clipped by 4 bases and J by 4 bases; unmatched bases: 6. Per the germline V gene, CDR1 is SGHDN and CDR2 is FVKESK. The CDR3 DNA is TGTGCCAGCAGCCTTCAGACAGGGAGCACCGGGGAGCTGTTTTTT. Translating it yields CASSLQTGSTGELFF.

This clone was recorded once. The CDR3 DNA follows: TGTGCCAGCAGCTTAAGCGCCCAAGGAGAGCAGTACTTC. Protein product: CASSLSAQGEQYF. The V gene is TRBV7-6, the J gene TRBJ2-7; no definite D call. The V gene's germline CDR1 is SGHVS and CDR2 FNYEAQ. V was clipped by 2 bases and J by 7 bases, with 12 bases between them. The CDR3 covers 13 residues.

The rearrangement links TRBV10-3 to TRBJ2-7; D is undetermined. Per germline, CDR1 ENHRY and CDR2 SYGVKD. Trimming left V 3 bases short and J 0 bases short, with 3 bases between. The CDR3 is 12 residues long. The CDR3 protein is CAISDHSYEQYF. The DNA for the CDR3 is TGTGCCATCAGTGACCACTCCTACGAGCAGTACTTC.